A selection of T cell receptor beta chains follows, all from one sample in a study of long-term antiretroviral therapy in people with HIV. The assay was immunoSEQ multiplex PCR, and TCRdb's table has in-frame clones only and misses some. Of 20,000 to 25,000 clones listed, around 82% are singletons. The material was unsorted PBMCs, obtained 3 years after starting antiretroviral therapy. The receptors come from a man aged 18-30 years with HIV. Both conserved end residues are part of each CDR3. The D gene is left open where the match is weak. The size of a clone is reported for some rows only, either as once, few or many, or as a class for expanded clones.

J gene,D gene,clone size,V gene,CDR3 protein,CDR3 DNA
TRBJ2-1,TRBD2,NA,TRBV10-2,CASSEPSGGYYNEQFF,TGCGCCAGCAGTGAGCCTAGCGGGGGCTACTACAATGAGCAGTTCTTC
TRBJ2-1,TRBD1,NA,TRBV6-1,CASRPGQGFNEQFF,TGTGCCAGCAGGCCGGGACAGGGTTTCAATGAGCAGTTCTTC
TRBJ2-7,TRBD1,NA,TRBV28,CASKRQGNSGYEQYF,TGTGCCAGCAAGCGACAGGGGAATTCAGGTTACGAGCAGTACTTC
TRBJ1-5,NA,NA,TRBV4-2,CASSPRGGQDQPQHF,TGTGCCAGCAGCCCACGGGGAGGGCAAGATCAGCCCCAGCATTTT
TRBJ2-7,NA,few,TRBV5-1,CASSFYSGTYEQYF,TGCGCCAGCAGCTTCTACAGCGGTACCTACGAGCAGTACTTC
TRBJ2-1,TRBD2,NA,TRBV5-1,CASTKTSGSYNEQFF,TGCGCCAGCACCAAGACTAGCGGATCCTACAATGAGCAGTTCTTC
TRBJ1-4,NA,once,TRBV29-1,CSVGGGTSPQSDEKLFF,TGCAGCGTTGGGGGGGGGACTTCCCCGCAGTCGGATGAAAAACTGTTTTTT
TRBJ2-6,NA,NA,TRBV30,CAWSKADSGANVLTF,TGTGCCTGGAGTAAGGCTGACTCTGGGGCCAACGTCCTGACTTTC
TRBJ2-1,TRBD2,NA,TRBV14,CASSQGGSEQFF,TGTGCCAGCAGCCAGGGGGGGTCTGAGCAGTTCTTC
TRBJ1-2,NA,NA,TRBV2,CASSLRDNYGYTF,TGTGCCAGCAGTCTGAGGGATAACTATGGCTACACCTTC
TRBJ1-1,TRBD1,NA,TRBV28,CASSLPTGGGTEAFF,TGTGCCAGCAGTCTACCCACAGGGGGCGGCACTGAAGCTTTCTTT
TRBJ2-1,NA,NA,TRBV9,CASSVEARTYYNEQFF,TGTGCCAGCAGCGTAGAAGCCCGGACCTACTACAATGAGCAGTTCTTC
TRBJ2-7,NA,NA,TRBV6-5,CASSYQAGQTYEQYF,TGTGCCAGCAGTTACCAAGCGGGACAAACCTACGAGCAGTACTTC
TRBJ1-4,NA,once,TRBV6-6,CASRPGLERASEKLFF,TGTGCCAGCAGACCTGGGTTGGAGAGGGCTAGTGAAAAACTGTTTTTT
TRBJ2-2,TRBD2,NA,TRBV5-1,CASSSTSGGYPGTGELFF,TGCGCCAGCAGCTCCACTAGCGGGGGGTATCCGGGAACCGGGGAGCTGTTTTTT
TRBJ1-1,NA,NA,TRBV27,CASSLSGGLNTEAFF,TGTGCCAGCAGTTTATCTGGAGGTCTGAACACTGAAGCTTTCTTT
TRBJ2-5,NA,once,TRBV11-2,CASARSETQYF,TGTGCCAGCGCTCGGAGTGAGACCCAGTACTTC
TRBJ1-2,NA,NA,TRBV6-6,CASTPSRGYGYTF,TGTGCCAGCACCCCCTCCAGGGGCTATGGCTACACCTTC
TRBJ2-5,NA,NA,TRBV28,CASSFYGQETQYF,TGTGCCAGCAGTTTTTACGGCCAAGAGACCCAGTACTTC
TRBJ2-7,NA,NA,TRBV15,CATSRATAGYEQYF,TGTGCCACCAGCAGAGCTACTGCAGGCTACGAGCAGTACTTC